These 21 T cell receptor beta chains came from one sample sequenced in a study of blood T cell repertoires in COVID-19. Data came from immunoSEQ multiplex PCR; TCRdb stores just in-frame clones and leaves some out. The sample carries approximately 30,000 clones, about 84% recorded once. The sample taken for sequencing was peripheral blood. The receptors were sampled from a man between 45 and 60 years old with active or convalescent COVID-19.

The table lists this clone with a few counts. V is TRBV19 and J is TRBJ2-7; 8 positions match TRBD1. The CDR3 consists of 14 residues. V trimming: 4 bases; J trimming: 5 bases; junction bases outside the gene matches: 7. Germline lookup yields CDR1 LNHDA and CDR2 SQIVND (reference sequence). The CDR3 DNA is TGTGCCAGTAGTACCGGGACAGGCCTACACGAGCAGTACTTC. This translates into CASSTGTGLHEQYF.

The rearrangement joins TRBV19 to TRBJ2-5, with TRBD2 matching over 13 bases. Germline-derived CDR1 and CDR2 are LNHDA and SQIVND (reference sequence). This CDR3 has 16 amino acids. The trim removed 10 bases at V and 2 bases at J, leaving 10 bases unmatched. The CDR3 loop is CANPGQLAGGQETQYF. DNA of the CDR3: TGTGCCAACCCGGGGCAACTAGCGGGGGGGCAAGAGACCCAGTACTTC.

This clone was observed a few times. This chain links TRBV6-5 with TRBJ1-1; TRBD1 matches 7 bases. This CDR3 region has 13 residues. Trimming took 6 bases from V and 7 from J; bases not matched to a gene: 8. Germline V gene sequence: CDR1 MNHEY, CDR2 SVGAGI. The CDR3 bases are TGTGCCAGCAGAGACAGGGAGGTAGATGAAGCTTTCTTT. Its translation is CASRDREVDEAFF.

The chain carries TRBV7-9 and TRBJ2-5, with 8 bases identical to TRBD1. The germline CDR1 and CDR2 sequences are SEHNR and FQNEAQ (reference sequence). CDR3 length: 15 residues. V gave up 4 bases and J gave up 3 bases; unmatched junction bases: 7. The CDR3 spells CASSSGQGGEETQYF. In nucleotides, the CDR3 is TGTGCCAGCAGCTCAGGACAGGGTGGGGAAGAGACCCAGTACTTC.

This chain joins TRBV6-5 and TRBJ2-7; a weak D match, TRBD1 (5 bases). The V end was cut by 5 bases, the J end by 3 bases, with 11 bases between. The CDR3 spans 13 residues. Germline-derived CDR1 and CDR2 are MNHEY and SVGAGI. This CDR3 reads CASSRQWNYEQYF. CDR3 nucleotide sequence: TGTGCCAGCAGTAGACAGTGGAACTACGAGCAGTACTTC.

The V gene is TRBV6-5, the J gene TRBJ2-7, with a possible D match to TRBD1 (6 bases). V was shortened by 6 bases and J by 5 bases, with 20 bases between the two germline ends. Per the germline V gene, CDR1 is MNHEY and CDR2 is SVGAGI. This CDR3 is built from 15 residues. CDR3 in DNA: TGTGCCAGCAGACAAACAGGGATAGTTATCCACGAGCAGTACTTC. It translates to CASRQTGIVIHEQYF.

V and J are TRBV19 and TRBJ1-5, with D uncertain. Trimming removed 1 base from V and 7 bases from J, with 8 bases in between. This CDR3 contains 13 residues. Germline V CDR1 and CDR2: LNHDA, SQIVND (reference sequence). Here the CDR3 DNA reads TGTGCCAGTAGTATAGCCCCCGGGCAGCCCCAGCATTTT. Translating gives CASSIAPGQPQHF.

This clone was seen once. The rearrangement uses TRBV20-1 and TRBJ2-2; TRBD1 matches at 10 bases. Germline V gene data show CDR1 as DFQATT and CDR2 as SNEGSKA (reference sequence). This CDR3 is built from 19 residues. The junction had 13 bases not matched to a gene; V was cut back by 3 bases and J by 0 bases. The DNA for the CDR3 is TGCAGTGCTAGTCCTACGACAGGGGGCGCGGGATCGAACACCGGGGAGCTGTTTTTT. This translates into CSASPTTGGAGSNTGELFF.

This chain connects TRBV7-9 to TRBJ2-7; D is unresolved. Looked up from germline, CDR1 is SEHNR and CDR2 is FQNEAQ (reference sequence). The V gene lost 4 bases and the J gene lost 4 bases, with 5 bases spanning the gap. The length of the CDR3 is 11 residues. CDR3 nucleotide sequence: TGTGCCAGCAGCTCCCCATACGAGCAGTACTTC. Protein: CASSSPYEQYF.

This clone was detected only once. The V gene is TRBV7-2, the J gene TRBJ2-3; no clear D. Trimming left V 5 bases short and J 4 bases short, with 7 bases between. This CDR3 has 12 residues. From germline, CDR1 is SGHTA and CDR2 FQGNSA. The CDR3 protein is CASSPRSDTQYF. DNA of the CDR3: TGTGCCAGCAGCCCACGGTCAGATACGCAGTATTTT.

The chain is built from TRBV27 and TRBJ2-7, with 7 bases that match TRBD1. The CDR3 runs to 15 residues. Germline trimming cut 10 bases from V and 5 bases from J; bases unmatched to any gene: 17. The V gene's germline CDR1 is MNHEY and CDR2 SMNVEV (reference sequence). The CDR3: CAKRPMTGSKDEQYF. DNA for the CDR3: TGTGCCAAAAGACCCATGACAGGGAGTAAAGACGAGCAGTACTTC.

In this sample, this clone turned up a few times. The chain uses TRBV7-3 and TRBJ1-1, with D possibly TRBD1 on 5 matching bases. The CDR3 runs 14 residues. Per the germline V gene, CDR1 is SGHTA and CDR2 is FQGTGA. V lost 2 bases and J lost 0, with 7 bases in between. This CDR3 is CASSLSGMNTEAFF. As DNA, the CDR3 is TGTGCCAGCAGCTTATCAGGGATGAACACTGAAGCTTTCTTT.

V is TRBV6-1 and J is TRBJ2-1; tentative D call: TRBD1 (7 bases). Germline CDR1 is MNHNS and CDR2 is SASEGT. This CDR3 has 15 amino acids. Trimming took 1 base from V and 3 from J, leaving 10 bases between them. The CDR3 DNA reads TGTGCCAGCAGTGAAGTTCAGGGGGGCTACAATGAGCAGTTCTTC. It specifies CASSEVQGGYNEQFF.

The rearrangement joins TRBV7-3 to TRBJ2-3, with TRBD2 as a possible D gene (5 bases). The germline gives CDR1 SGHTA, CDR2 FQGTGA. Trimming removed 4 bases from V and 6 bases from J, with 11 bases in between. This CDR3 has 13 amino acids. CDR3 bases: TGTGCCAGCAGCTCTACTAGATTGGATACGCAGTATTTT. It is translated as CASSSTRLDTQYF.

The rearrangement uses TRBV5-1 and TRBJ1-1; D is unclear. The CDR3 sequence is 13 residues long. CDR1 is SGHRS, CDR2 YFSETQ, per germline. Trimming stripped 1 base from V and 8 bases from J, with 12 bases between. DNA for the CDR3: TGCGCCAGCAGCTTGTCTAACGGGGTGGAAGCTTTCTTT. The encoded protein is CASSLSNGVEAFF.

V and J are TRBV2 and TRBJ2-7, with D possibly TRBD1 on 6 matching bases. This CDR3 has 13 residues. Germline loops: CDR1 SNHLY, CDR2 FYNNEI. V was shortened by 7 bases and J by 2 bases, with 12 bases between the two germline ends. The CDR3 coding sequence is TGTGCCAGCAATCGGGACACCACCTACGAGCAGTACTTC. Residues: CASNRDTTYEQYF.

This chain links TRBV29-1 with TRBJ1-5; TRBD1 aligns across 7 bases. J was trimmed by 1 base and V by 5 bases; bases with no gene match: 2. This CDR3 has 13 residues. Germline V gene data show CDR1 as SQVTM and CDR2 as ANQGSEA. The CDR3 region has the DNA TGCAGCGTTCGCAGGGGGAGCAATCAGCCCCAGCATTTT. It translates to CSVRRGSNQPQHF. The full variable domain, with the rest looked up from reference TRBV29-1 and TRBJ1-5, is SAVISQKPSRDICQRGTSLTIQCQVDSQVTMMFWYRQQPGQSLTLIATANQGSEATYESGFVIDKFPISRPNLTFSTLTVSNMSPEDSSIYLCSVRRGSNQPQHFGDGTRLSIL.

This CDR3 is CATNPRTGGYNEQFF. The CDR3, as DNA: TGTGCCACCAACCCTCGGACAGGGGGCTACAATGAGCAGTTCTTC. The genes are TRBV2 and TRBJ2-1; 10 bases match TRBD1. J gave up 3 bases and V 10 bases, and 9 bases lay outside the gene matches. The CDR3 runs to 15 residues. The germline V gene has CDR1 SNHLY and CDR2 FYNNEI.

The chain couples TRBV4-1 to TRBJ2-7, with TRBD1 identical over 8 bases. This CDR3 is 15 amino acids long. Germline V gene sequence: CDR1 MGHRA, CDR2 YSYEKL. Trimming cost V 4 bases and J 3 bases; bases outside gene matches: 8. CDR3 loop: CASSPSWTGYYEQYF. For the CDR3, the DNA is TGCGCCAGCAGCCCCTCGTGGACAGGGTACTACGAGCAGTACTTC.

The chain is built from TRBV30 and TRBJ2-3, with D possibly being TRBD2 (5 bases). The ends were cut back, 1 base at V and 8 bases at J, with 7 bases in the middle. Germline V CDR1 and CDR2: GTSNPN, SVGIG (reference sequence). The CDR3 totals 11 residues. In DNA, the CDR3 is TGTGCCTGGAGTGGCGGAGGTACGCAGTATTTT. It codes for CAWSGGGTQYF.

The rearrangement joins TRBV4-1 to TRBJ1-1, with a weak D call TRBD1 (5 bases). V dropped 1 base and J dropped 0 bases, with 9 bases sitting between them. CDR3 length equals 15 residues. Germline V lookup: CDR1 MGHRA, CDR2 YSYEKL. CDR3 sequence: CASSQGGDLNTEAFF. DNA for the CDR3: TGCGCCAGCAGCCAAGGCGGGGACCTGAACACTGAAGCTTTCTTT.